Presented here are 25 T cell receptor beta chains from one specimen sequenced in a study of cytomegalovirus exposure and HLA in healthy donors. Repertoires were generated with immunoSEQ multiplex PCR, while TCRdb's copy carries only in-frame clones and drops some. The repertoire consists of some 48,000 clones, with 94% occurring once and the leading ten covering around 8%. Material for sequencing was PBMCs. The receptors were gathered from a woman aged 18 to 35 in good health and CMV-seropositive.

This chain connects TRBV27 to TRBJ2-3; TRBD1 might be the D (5 bases). Germline V gene data show CDR1 as MNHEY and CDR2 as SMNVEV (reference sequence). The V gene lost 6 bases and the J gene lost 0 bases, with 10 bases spanning the gap. This CDR3 has 14 amino acids. The CDR3 nucleotides are TGTGCCAGCAGACTGACAGCTAGCACAGATACGCAGTATTTT. Its protein product is CASRLTASTDTQYF.

The rearrangement joins TRBV18 to TRBJ2-7; 7 bases are a match to TRBD2. Trimming removed 2 bases from V and 5 bases from J; junction bases left unmatched: 12. This CDR3 region has 16 residues. CDR1 and CDR2 from the germline V gene are KGHSH and LQKENI. The CDR3 here is CASSPSAGVISHEQYF. CDR3 in DNA: TGTGCCAGCTCACCATCCGCGGGAGTAATTTCCCACGAGCAGTACTTC.

The rearrangement joins TRBV19 to TRBJ1-1; D gene uncertain. Trimming removed 8 bases at V and 3 bases at J, with 10 bases between. This CDR3 comprises 12 residues. CDR1 LNHDA and CDR2 SQIVND come from the germline V gene (reference sequence). In nucleotides, the CDR3 is TGTGCCAGTCATCAGGTGTACACTGAAGCTTTCTTT. It is translated as CASHQVYTEAFF.

This clone was seen only once. The chain recombines TRBV2 with TRBJ2-7; D gene unclear. This CDR3 has 12 amino acids. The V gene lost 4 bases and the J gene lost 6 bases, with 10 bases spanning the gap. The germline V gene encodes CDR1 SNHLY and CDR2 FYNNEI. The CDR3 DNA sequence: TGTGCCAGCAGTGCTTTTAGCCCCGAGCAGTACTTC. The encoded protein is CASSAFSPEQYF.

The chain uses TRBV27 and TRBJ2-2, with D perhaps TRBD2 (6 bases). The CDR3 covers 15 residues. CDR1 MNHEY and CDR2 SMNVEV come from the germline V gene (reference sequence). With 5 bases removed from V and 6 bases from J, the gap between germline ends came to 16 bases. CDR3 nucleotide sequence: TGTGCCAGCAGTGTAACGGGAGTGGGTCCCGGGGAGCTGTTTTTT. Translation gives CASSVTGVGPGELFF.

The chain links TRBV7-9 to TRBJ1-2; possibly TRBD1 for D (5 bases). CDR1 is SEHNR and CDR2 is FQNEAQ in the germline V gene (reference sequence). The V end was cut by 5 bases, the J end by 5 bases, with 12 bases between. There are 13 residues in the CDR3. CDR3 amino acids: CASSLVGDYGYTF. The CDR3 bases are TGTGCCAGCAGCCTGGTAGGGGATTATGGCTACACCTTC.

This chain links TRBV7-8 with TRBJ2-7, with D possibly being TRBD1 (5 bases). Deletions cut 2 bases from V and 11 bases from J, with 28 bases between. This CDR3 is built from 17 residues. Germline-derived CDR1 and CDR2 are SGHVS and FQNEAQ. The CDR3 reads CASSLPFLGSQGDPEYF. CDR3 coding DNA: TGTGCCAGCAGCTTACCCTTCCTTGGTTCCCAGGGCGACCCTGAGTACTTC.

The rearrangement links TRBV18 to TRBJ1-3; D unclear. The germline V and J ends were trimmed by 2 bases and 6 bases, with 20 bases remaining between them. CDR3 size: 17 residues. CDR1 and CDR2 (germline): KGHSH, LQKENI. For the CDR3, the DNA is TGTGCCAGCTCACCAACCGTGGTGAGAAACCGTCAAAACACCATATATTTT. Protein: CASSPTVVRNRQNTIYF.

V usage is TRBV5-1 and J usage is TRBJ2-3; D perhaps matches TRBD1 (6 bases). Germline CDR1 reads SGHRS; CDR2 reads YFSETQ. V was shortened by 3 bases and J by 5 bases, with 7 bases between the two germline ends. The CDR3 is 12 residues long. CDR3 nucleotide sequence: TGCGCCAGCAGCTCACAGGGAGATACGCAGTATTTT. Residues: CASSSQGDTQYF. Full variable domain (missing parts from reference TRBV5-1 and TRBJ2-3): KAGVTQTPRYLIKTRGQQVTLSCSPISGHRSVSWYQQTPGQGLQFLFEYFSETQRNKGNFPGRFSGRQFSNSRSEMNVSTLELGDSALYLCASSSQGDTQYFGPGTRLTVL.

J is TRBJ1-1 and V is TRBV11-3; D is possibly TRBD1 (6 bases). The CDR3 is 13 amino acids. Trimming stripped 5 bases from V and 4 bases from J, with 11 bases between. Germline assignment: CDR1 SGHNT and CDR2 YENEEA. The CDR3 DNA is TGTGCCAGCAGCGCACAGGGTTTCACTGAAGCTTTCTTT. This codes for CASSAQGFTEAFF.

The chain joins TRBV28 to TRBJ2-7; no definite D call. Germline CDR1 and CDR2: MDHEN and SYDVKM. The V end was cut by 6 bases, the J end by 0 bases, with 18 bases between. The CDR3 runs 16 residues. As DNA, the CDR3 is TGTGCCAGCAGCTCACCTTCTGCGTTTAGCTCCTACGAGCAGTACTTC. This encodes CASSSPSAFSSYEQYF.

J is TRBJ1-1 and V is TRBV11-2, with 7 bases matching TRBD1. The CDR3 extends over 14 amino acids. Germline CDR1 and CDR2: SGHAT and FQNNGV. V lost 6 bases to trimming and J lost 0 bases; unmatched junction nucleotides: 4. CDR3 nucleotide sequence: TGTGCCAGCAGAAAGGGACAGTTGAACACTGAAGCTTTCTTT. This translates into CASRKGQLNTEAFF.

The chain links TRBV21-1 to TRBJ1-2; the D segment call TRBD1 is taken from the table without a DNA check. TRBV21-1 constitutes a pseudogene. The CDR3 covers 15 residues. The CDR3 DNA reads as TGTGCCAGCAGCAAAGTAAACAGGGTACAATATGGCTACACCTTC. Residues: CASSKVNRVQYGYTF.

The chain has TRBV18 and TRBJ1-1, with D uncertain. CDR1 and CDR2 (germline): KGHSH, LQKENI. Trimming took 4 bases from V and 6 from J, leaving 12 bases between them. The CDR3 contains 13 residues. This CDR3 reads CASSQNVQSEAFF. Written as DNA, the CDR3 is TGTGCCAGCTCACAAAATGTCCAATCTGAAGCTTTCTTT.

V and J are TRBV7-9 and TRBJ2-2; 9 bases are a match to TRBD1. Unmatched junction bases numbered 6, after V lost 4 bases and J lost 6 bases. This CDR3 contains 15 residues. The germline CDR1 and CDR2 sequences are SEHNR and FQNEAQ (reference sequence). In DNA, the CDR3 is TGTGCCAGCAGCTCTGGACAGGGGCGCCCCGGGGAGCTGTTTTTT. Its translation is CASSSGQGRPGELFF.

The genes are TRBV5-1 and TRBJ1-4; maybe TRBD1 (5 bases). In germline, CDR1 is SGHRS, CDR2 YFSETQ. V gave up 1 base and J gave up 11 bases, with 15 bases separating them. The CDR3 covers 14 residues. CDR3 sequence (DNA): TGCGCCAGCAGCTTGAGGCAGGGTGGTTATAAACTGTTTTTT. Its translation: CASSLRQGGYKLFF.

The chain has TRBV12-5 and TRBJ2-7, with D possibly TRBD2 on 5 matching bases. The V end lost 5 bases, the J end lost 2 bases, and 13 bases lay between the germline ends. CDR1 and CDR2 (germline): LGHNT, FRNRAP. The CDR3 has 14 amino acids. CDR3 in amino acids: CASGHGGPPYEQYF. CDR3 bases: TGTGCTAGTGGTCACGGAGGTCCCCCCTACGAGCAGTACTTC.

The J gene is TRBJ2-7, the V gene TRBV5-5, with 10 nucleotides matching TRBD2. The length of the CDR3 is 18 residues. With V trimmed by 0 bases and J by 0 bases, 9 bases remained unmatched. Germline lookup yields CDR1 SGHKS and CDR2 YYEKEE (reference sequence). CDR3 sequence: CASSLEAPSGSLSYEQYF. The CDR3 DNA reads as TGTGCCAGCAGCTTGGAGGCCCCTAGCGGGAGTCTCTCCTACGAGCAGTACTTC.

This chain connects TRBV9 to TRBJ1-1, with D tentatively TRBD1 (6 bases). V was pared by 0 bases and J by 3 bases, with 9 bases between. Per the germline V gene, CDR1 is SGDLS and CDR2 is YYNGEE. The CDR3 extends over 14 amino acids. CDR3 nucleotides: TGTGCCAGCAGCGTAGAGGGGGGGGACACTGAAGCTTTCTTT. Protein sequence: CASSVEGGDTEAFF.

The chain is built from TRBV2 and TRBJ2-5, with TRBD2 matching 9 bases. Trimming took 4 bases from V and 5 from J; bases not matched to a gene: 11. This CDR3 region has 16 residues. Per the germline V gene, CDR1 is SNHLY and CDR2 is FYNNEI. CDR3 coding DNA: TGTGCCAGCAGTGTCCCCGTAGCGGGAGTGGGCGAGACCCAGTACTTC. Translation gives CASSVPVAGVGETQYF.

V and J are TRBV15 and TRBJ2-2; possibly TRBD2 for D (5 bases). Germline V gene lookup returns CDR1 LNHNV and CDR2 YYDKDF (reference sequence). The CDR3 contains 16 residues. The V end was cut by 5 bases, the J end by 0 bases, with 13 bases between. The CDR3 region has the DNA TGTGCCACCAGCCCCTCCGAGGGCTCGAACACCGGGGAGCTGTTTTTT. Translation gives CATSPSEGSNTGELFF.

The J gene is TRBJ1-4, the V gene TRBV15; D gene ambiguous. Germline CDR1 is LNHNV and CDR2 is YYDKDF (reference sequence). CDR3 length: 14 residues. Between the trimmed V and J ends, which lost 3 bases and 4 bases, there was a span of 9 bases. The CDR3 sequence is CATSRNRNNEKLFF. The CDR3 DNA follows: TGTGCCACCAGCAGGAATAGAAATAATGAAAAACTGTTTTTT.

The V and J genes are TRBV18 and TRBJ2-3; D gene unclear. The CDR3 spans 14 residues. Trimming removed 3 bases at V and 1 base at J, with 8 bases between. Germline V gene data show CDR1 as KGHSH and CDR2 as LQKENI. The CDR3 nucleotides are TGTGCCAGCTCACCCCAACGGGGCACAGATACGCAGTATTTT. Its protein is CASSPQRGTDTQYF. The full variable domain, completed using reference TRBV18 and TRBJ2-3, is NAGVMQNPRHLVRRRGQEARLRCSPMKGHSHVYWYRQLPEEGLKFMVYLQKENIIDESGMPKERFSAEFPKEGPSILRIQQVVRGDSAAYFCASSPQRGTDTQYFGPGTRLTVL.

This chain joins TRBV7-2 and TRBJ2-7, with a possible D match to TRBD2 (6 bases). Trimming cost V 1 base and J 2 bases, with 18 bases left between them. The CDR3 runs 17 residues. Germline values: CDR1 SGHTA, CDR2 FQGNSA. CDR3 nucleotides: TGTGCCAGCAGCTTAGAGGAGGGCGGGACGCGACCCTACGAGCAGTACTTC. The encoded protein is CASSLEEGGTRPYEQYF.

The rearrangement uses TRBV5-8 and TRBJ2-2, with 7 bases aligning to TRBD2. After removal of 7 bases from V and 6 bases from J, the junction contained 12 bases not matched to a gene. The CDR3 runs 15 residues. Per the germline V gene, CDR1 is SGHTS and CDR2 is YDEGEE. The CDR3 sequence: CASGGGFRFAGELFF. The DNA of the CDR3 is TGTGCCAGCGGGGGAGGGTTCCGATTCGCCGGGGAGCTGTTTTTT.